This T cell receptor beta chain was captured in a study of human T cells and chemical hapten exposure. This clonotype has only a few counts. Its antigen is not known. The time point was: pre-sensitization, week 0. The treatment here: therapeutic diphenylcyclopropenone sensitization with weekly scalp DPC. At patch-test visits, sampling came before the patch test. The CDR3 is 14 residues long. The germline CDR1 and CDR2 sequences are SQVTM and ANQGSEA. The V gene lost 6 bases and the J gene lost 3 bases, with 15 bases spanning the gap. Study-wide findings and caveats: Once DPC sensitization occurred, TCRs above 1 in 1000 frequency showed no change. The presence of alopecia in the donors means their immune response may differ from healthy people's.

TCRdb re-analysed the RACE reads in MiXCR, keeping a single row per CDR3 protein. Of about 260,000 distinct CDR3 sequences listed, 7% to 10% are singletons. This sequence was found in a woman in her 40s with alopecia areata. Some clones in this sample may be carry-over from other donors' samples. The rearrangement uses TRBV29-1 and TRBJ2-1; D may correspond to TRBD1 or TRBD2 (5 bases each). The source material was whole blood, sampled in connection with sensitization to the hapten diphenylcyclopropenone (DPC). The chain's CDR3 is CSVYNYGGYNEQFF. As DNA, the CDR3 is TGCAGCGTCTACAACTATGGGGGCTACAATGAGCAGTTCTTC.